The 6 T cell receptor beta chains presented below share a single source sample, sequenced in a study of Tregs in tolerant kidney transplant recipients. Clones were sequenced by immunoSEQ multiplex PCR, and TCRdb holds only the in-frame ones, with some missing. Here the sample spans 62,000 or so clones, 98% being singletons. Sequenced here: Tregs from blood, sampled before the transplant. These receptors all come from a human donor who received a combined kidney and bone marrow transplant.

The chain joins TRBV7-2 to TRBJ1-2, with unresolved D. This CDR3 is built from 13 residues. The germline V gene encodes CDR1 SGHTA and CDR2 FQGNSA. V was pared by 3 bases and J by 4 bases, with 9 bases between. The CDR3 region is CASSFTGSYGYTF. Here the CDR3 DNA reads TGTGCCAGCAGCTTCACCGGGAGCTATGGCTACACCTTC.

Written as DNA, the CDR3 is TGTGCCTGGAGGGACAGGGGGCGACATCCCTATGGCTACACCTTC. Encoded protein: CAWRDRGRHPYGYTF. This chain joins TRBV30 and TRBJ1-2; 11 nucleotides agree with TRBD1. The germline CDR1 and CDR2 sequences are GTSNPN and SVGIG (reference sequence). V lost 3 bases, J lost 4 bases, and 7 bases stayed unmatched. This CDR3 has 15 amino acids.

The chain joins TRBV7-2 to TRBJ2-7; 10 bases line up with TRBD2. This CDR3 has 16 residues. The J segment lost 3 bases and the V segment lost 2 bases, leaving 7 bases of the junction unmatched. CDR1 and CDR2 (germline): SGHTA, FQGNSA. The chain's CDR3 is CASSLKRASGSYEQYF. As DNA, the CDR3 is TGTGCCAGCAGCTTAAAGAGGGCTAGCGGGAGCTACGAGCAGTACTTC. Full variable domain (outside the CDR3, taken from reference TRBV7-2 and TRBJ2-7): GAGVSQSPSNKVTEKGKDVELRCDPISGHTALYWYRQSLGQGLEFLIYFQGNSAPDKSGLPSDRFSAERTGGSVSTLTIQRTQQEDSAVYLCASSLKRASGSYEQYFGPGTRLTVT.

The chain uses TRBV18 and TRBJ2-5, with 8 positions matching TRBD1. V lost 3 bases and J lost 3; bases outside the gene matches: 9. The CDR3 is 16 amino acids. The germline V gene encodes CDR1 KGHSH and CDR2 LQKENI. This chain's CDR3 is CASSPMSGGGEETQYF. The CDR3 DNA reads TGTGCCAGCTCACCTATGTCAGGGGGCGGTGAAGAGACCCAGTACTTC.

V gene TRBV29-1 combines with J gene TRBJ1-1, with D unclear. The V end lost 7 bases, the J end lost 5 bases, and 20 bases lay between the germline ends. Germline CDR1 SQVTM, CDR2 ANQGSEA. The CDR3 covers 14 residues. DNA for the CDR3: TGCAGCGGGGGAAGCGGGGAAAGTAGGACTGAAGCTTTCTTT. Translating gives CSGGSGESRTEAFF.

The chain uses TRBV10-3 and TRBJ2-1; 8 positions match TRBD2. This CDR3 has 16 residues. J lost 4 bases, V lost 9 bases, and 14 bases had no gene match. In germline, CDR1 is ENHRY, CDR2 SYGVKD. Here the CDR3 DNA reads TGTGCCATACTGAGCGGGGGACCGGAAACTTACAATGAGCAGTTCTTC. Protein: CAILSGGPETYNEQFF.